Described below is a single T cell receptor (beta chain) sequence and its context. This sample was included in a study of T-cell reconstitution after alpha-beta-depleted transplantation in children. Preparation of the TCRbeta library was carried out with unique molecular identifiers. MiXCR was run by TCRdb on the PCR reads, yielding one entry per CDR3 protein. The repertoire has 250,000 to 400,000 distinct CDR3 sequences, approximately 23% of them found once; the top ten carry approximately 9.9%. This CDR3 is 15 amino acids long. The germline V gene has CDR1 SGHRS and CDR2 YFSETQ. The V end was cut by 3 bases, the J end by 2 bases, with 12 bases between.

The receptor comes from a male patient aged 10-17 years who had a stem cell transplant for acute lymphoblastic leukemia, so the T cells may come from the graft donor. The chain recombines TRBV5-1 with TRBJ1-3; no clear D. The specimen was PBMCs, mostly from graft donor cells, collected 180 days after TCRalphabeta/CD19-depleted stem cell transplant. CDR3 in amino acids: CASSSVPGTGNTIYF. The CDR3 nucleotides are TGCGCCAGCAGCTCGGTTCCGGGAACTGGAAACACCATATATTTT. The entire variable domain, with the rest obtained from reference TRBV5-1 and TRBJ1-3, is as follows: KAGVTQTPRYLIKTRGQQVTLSCSPISGHRSVSWYQQTPGQGLQFLFEYFSETQRNKGNFPGRFSGRQFSNSRSEMNVSTLELGDSALYLCASSSVPGTGNTIYFGEGSWLTVV.